These T cell receptor beta chains were read from a single sample in a study of T cell changes during pregnancy in multiple sclerosis. TCRdb keeps only in-frame clones here, not all; method: immunoSEQ multiplex PCR. The table includes fewer than 50,000 clones, 92% detected once. Sample: CD8+ T cells from peripheral blood mononuclear cells, taken in the third trimester of pregnancy. The receptors derive from a female donor with multiple sclerosis, enrolled in a pregnancy study. Both conserved end residues are part of each CDR3. Each record gives: J gene, D gene, V gene, CDR3 protein, CDR3 DNA. D genes are given only for firm matches.

>TRBJ2-7|TRBD2|TRBV28
CASSLGWGGAAYEQYF
TGTGCCAGCAGTTTGGGGTGGGGAGGGGCTGCCTACGAGCAGTACTTC
>TRBJ2-5|-|TRBV10-3
CAISDLGLNQGSEETQYF
TGTGCCATCAGTGACCTCGGACTCAATCAAGGGTCGGAAGAGACCCAGTACTTC
>TRBJ2-3|TRBD2|TRBV7-2
CASSGLAGAYSTDTQYF
TGTGCCAGCAGCGGACTAGCGGGAGCCTATAGCACAGATACGCAGTATTTT
>TRBJ2-3|TRBD2|TRBV7-3
CASSSGLVSDTQYF
TGTGCCAGCAGCTCGGGACTAGTCTCAGATACGCAGTATTTT
>TRBJ2-7|-|TRBV6-5
CASRRSPYEQYF
TGTGCCAGCAGGCGATCCCCTTACGAGCAGTACTTC
>TRBJ2-3|TRBD2|TRBV7-2
CASSSTSGSGDTQYF
TGTGCCAGCAGCTCAACTAGCGGGAGTGGGGATACGCAGTATTTT
>TRBJ2-5|TRBD1|TRBV12-5
CASGFPPGGMSETQYF
TGTGCTAGTGGTTTCCCCCCAGGGGGAATGTCGGAGACCCAGTACTTC
>TRBJ2-7|TRBD1|TRBV10-3
CAISETGVSYEQYF
TGTGCCATCAGTGAGACAGGGGTCTCCTACGAGCAGTACTTC
>TRBJ2-5|-|TRBV28
CASSLRGETQYF
TGTGCCAGCAGTCTCCGGGGAGAGACCCAGTACTTC
>TRBJ2-7|-|TRBV7-8
CASSTMEGQLYEQYF
TGTGCCAGCAGCACGATGGAGGGACAGCTCTACGAGCAGTACTTC